A single sample gave rise to the 25 T cell receptor beta chains below, sequenced in a study of blood T cell repertoires in COVID-19 (dated by TCRdb to the early 2020s). The method was the immunoSEQ multiplex PCR assay. Sourced from immuneACCESS, this table was stored by TCRdb with only in-frame sequences that have V and J called. A share of the clones is absent; for the studies checked, an unresolved V gene accounts for under half, and the remainder has no known explanation. The sample contains approximately 300,000 clones, around 85% of them found a single time. About 2% of the sample is held by the ten biggest clonotypes. The sequenced sample consisted of PBMCs or T cells enriched from blood (not recorded which). The receptors come from a young woman who had been exposed to COVID-19.

V and J are TRBV19 and TRBJ2-7; 9 positions agree with TRBD2. Germline V gene lookup returns CDR1 LNHDA and CDR2 SQIVND (reference sequence). V was pared by 3 bases and J by 5 bases, with 8 bases of the junction left unmatched. The CDR3 is 15 amino acids. The CDR3 loop is CASSINSGSSDEQYF. CDR3 DNA: TGTGCCAGTAGTATCAATAGCGGGAGTAGCGACGAGCAGTACTTC.

The chain joins TRBV25-1 to TRBJ2-5, with D possibly being TRBD1 (6 bases). Germline CDR1 and CDR2: MGHDK and SYGVNS. The length of the CDR3 is 14 residues. Trimming took off 4 bases at V and 5 bases at J, with 14 bases between the two ends. The CDR3 is CASSVPQGPETQYF. The DNA for the CDR3 is TGTGCCAGCAGTGTACCACAGGGACCGGAGACCCAGTACTTC.

The chain has TRBV10-3 and TRBJ1-6; 7 bases fit TRBD1. With 5 bases clipped from V and 7 bases from J, the junction kept 5 bases outside the gene matches. Looked up from germline, CDR1 is ENHRY and CDR2 is SYGVKD. The CDR3 loop spans 14 amino acids. The CDR3 nucleotides read TGTGCCATCAGTTCAAACAGGGGAAATTCACCCCTCCACTTT. Its translation is CAISSNRGNSPLHF.

V usage is TRBV5-5 and J usage is TRBJ1-2, with 10 positions matching TRBD1. The germline V gene encodes CDR1 SGHKS and CDR2 YYEKEE (reference sequence). The trim removed 1 base at V and 5 bases at J, leaving 11 bases unmatched. This CDR3 is 17 amino acids long. This chain's CDR3 is CASSLRLWTGGGYGYTF. CDR3 DNA: TGTGCCAGCAGCTTGCGTTTGTGGACAGGGGGTGGGTATGGCTACACCTTC.

The chain links TRBV5-4 to TRBJ2-1; 7 nucleotides agree with TRBD1. Per germline, CDR1 SGHNT and CDR2 YYREEE (reference sequence). This CDR3 has 16 residues. The V and J ends lost 4 bases and 0 bases, in that order; junction bases with no gene match: 7. The CDR3 is CASSRNGDSSYNEQFF. In DNA, the CDR3 is TGTGCCAGCAGCCGAAACGGGGACAGCTCCTACAATGAGCAGTTCTTC.

The rearrangement joins TRBV27 to TRBJ2-7; TRBD1 matches at 8 bases. The CDR3 has 16 residues. V dropped 2 bases and J dropped 3; count of bases not matched to a gene: 9. CDR1 and CDR2 (germline): MNHEY, SMNVEV (reference sequence). The CDR3 sequence: CASSLSGAGGHYEQYF. The CDR3 bases are TGTGCCAGCAGTTTAAGTGGCGCAGGGGGCCACTACGAGCAGTACTTC.

This chain uses TRBV25-1 with TRBJ1-2; D call uncertain. Germline loops: CDR1 MGHDK, CDR2 SYGVNS. The CDR3 runs to 14 residues. V was trimmed by 5 bases and J by 6 bases, leaving 16 bases between them. In DNA, the CDR3 is TGTGCCAGCAGTCCGGAGGTGGGTGCAAATGGCTACACCTTC. Encoded protein: CASSPEVGANGYTF.

The chain carries TRBV28 and TRBJ2-1; tentatively, D is TRBD2 (6 bases). This CDR3 is built from 16 residues. Per the germline V gene, CDR1 is MDHEN and CDR2 is SYDVKM. V was trimmed by 4 bases and J by 1 base, leaving 14 bases between them. As DNA, the CDR3 is TGTGCCAGCAGTTCCCCCGGGGGTTTGTCCTACAATGAGCAGTTCTTC. Translation: CASSSPGGLSYNEQFF.

The rearrangement joins TRBV3-1 (or the pseudogene TRBV3-2) to TRBJ1-1; D call uncertain. From germline, CDR1 is LGHDT and CDR2 YNNKEL (reference sequence). This CDR3 is 12 amino acids long. V lost 3 bases, J lost 7 bases, and 9 bases lay in between. The CDR3 loop reads CASSQSGNEAFF. CDR3 DNA sequence: TGTGCCAGCAGCCAGTCCGGGAATGAAGCTTTCTTT.

The rearrangement links TRBV9 to TRBJ2-1; 11 nucleotides line up with TRBD1. This CDR3 spans 13 amino acids. Looked up from germline, CDR1 is SGDLS and CDR2 is YYNGEE. V lost 3 bases, J lost 10 bases, and 3 bases stayed unmatched. The CDR3 nucleotides read TGTGCCAGCAGCGAGGGACAGGGGGTCGAGCAGTTCTTC. Its protein is CASSEGQGVEQFF.

The J gene is TRBJ1-2, the V gene TRBV5-8; no definite D call. The CDR3 runs 13 residues. Germline V gene sequence: CDR1 SGHTS, CDR2 YDEGEE. V lost 1 base and J 3 bases, leaving 7 bases between the germline ends. CDR3 protein: CASSLNRDYGYTF. The CDR3 DNA follows: TGTGCCAGCAGCTTGAACAGAGACTATGGCTACACCTTC.

CDR3 sequence (DNA): TGTGCCAGCAGTGAATTCAACTGGGAGGTCGCTTTCTTT. It translates to CASSEFNWEVAFF. This chain joins TRBV25-1 and TRBJ1-1; D gene uncertain. This CDR3 has 13 residues. Germline V gives CDR1 MGHDK, CDR2 SYGVNS. V was cut by 1 base and J by 11 bases, with 14 bases left in between.

The chain links TRBV30 to TRBJ2-7; D may be TRBD1 (6 bases). The CDR3 sequence is 13 residues long. The V gene's germline CDR1 is GTSNPN and CDR2 SVGIG (reference sequence). V was trimmed by 3 bases and J by 1 base, leaving 10 bases between them. This chain's CDR3 is CAWRKTGSYEQYF. CDR3 DNA: TGTGCCTGGAGAAAAACAGGGTCCTACGAGCAGTACTTC.

CDR3 sequence: CASSALDRGPGNTIYF. DNA of the CDR3: TGTGCCAGCAGCGCCCTAGACAGGGGGCCTGGAAACACCATATATTTT. V usage is TRBV11-2 and J usage is TRBJ1-3, with 10 bases aligning to TRBD1. Germline-derived CDR1 and CDR2 are SGHAT and FQNNGV. V was clipped by 5 bases and J by 2 bases; unmatched bases: 6. The CDR3 contains 16 residues.

V is TRBV24-1 and J is TRBJ2-7; D is perhaps TRBD1 (6 bases). The CDR3 sequence is 16 residues long. Trimming took off 4 bases at V and 3 bases at J, with 18 bases between the two ends. Germline CDR1 and CDR2: KGHDR and SFDVKD. CDR3 in DNA: TGTGCCACCAGTGACCCTAGGGACAAAGGGGTCTACGAGCAGTACTTC. Its translation is CATSDPRDKGVYEQYF.

The CDR3, as DNA: TGTGCCATAACGGGAGGCTCGGCAGATACGCAGTATTTT. Protein: CAITGGSADTQYF. The chain recombines TRBV5-4 with TRBJ2-3, with 7 bases aligning to TRBD2. The CDR3 sequence is 13 residues long. The trim removed 9 bases at V and 4 bases at J, leaving 8 bases unmatched. Looked up from germline, CDR1 is SGHNT and CDR2 is YYREEE (reference sequence).

This chain joins TRBV5-4 and TRBJ1-1; 8 bases match TRBD1. Trimming at V came to 4 bases and at J to 5 bases, leaving 13 bases not matched to a gene. The CDR3 is 16 residues long. Germline CDR1 is SGHNT and CDR2 is YYREEE (reference sequence). As DNA, the CDR3 is TGTGCCAGCAGCCCTGCTAGGCAGGGGGCTAGGACTGAAGCTTTCTTT. It codes for CASSPARQGARTEAFF.

The chain uses TRBV3-1 (or the pseudogene TRBV3-2) and TRBJ1-1; 7 nucleotides match TRBD1. V trimming: 4 bases; J trimming: 4 bases; junction bases outside the gene matches: 12. Germline CDR1 LGHDT, CDR2 YNNKEL (reference sequence). The CDR3 is 16 amino acids. Here the CDR3 DNA reads TGTGCCAGCAGCCCACCAAGACGACAGGGTTTCACTGAAGCTTTCTTT. Protein product: CASSPPRRQGFTEAFF.

As to this clone: Germline and junction disagree at one end, which may indicate a read error. The chain is built from TRBV12-3 or TRBV12-4 and TRBJ2-1, with TRBD1 identical over 7 bases. The CDR3 covers 13 residues. CDR3 in DNA: TGTGCCAGCAGCTTAGGGGGCGTCAATGAGCAGTTCTTC. Encoded protein: CASSLGGVNEQFF.

This clone came up a few times. The genes are TRBV2 and TRBJ1-4, with D possibly being TRBD1 (5 bases). Germline V gene sequence: CDR1 SNHLY, CDR2 FYNNEI. The CDR3 covers 15 residues. The germline V and J ends were trimmed by 7 bases and 4 bases, with 16 bases remaining between them. The CDR3 DNA follows: TGTGCCAGCAAAAGAACGTCAGGGATTAATGAAAAACTGTTTTTT. As protein: CASKRTSGINEKLFF.

V is TRBV5-8 and J is TRBJ2-1; 10 positions agree with TRBD2. Losses at the gene ends were 4 bases for V and 3 bases for J; bases not matched to a gene: 10. The CDR3 loop spans 17 amino acids. Germline V lookup: CDR1 SGHTS, CDR2 YDEGEE. CDR3 DNA: TGTGCCAGCAGCGCGACGGAAACTAGCGGGATCTACAATGAGCAGTTCTTC. It specifies CASSATETSGIYNEQFF.

The gene calls are TRBV12-5 and TRBJ2-7; no definite D call. Looked up from germline, CDR1 is LGHNT and CDR2 is FRNRAP. CDR3 length: 20 residues. V was trimmed by 2 bases and J by 1 base, leaving 27 bases between them. The CDR3 sequence: CASGLPPLVVGDLPSYEQYF. CDR3 DNA sequence: TGTGCTAGTGGTTTGCCTCCTTTGGTTGTGGGCGACCTACCTTCCTACGAGCAGTACTTC.

The rearrangement joins TRBV30 to TRBJ1-5; D perhaps matches TRBD1 (6 bases). V was trimmed by 5 bases and J by 4 bases, leaving 9 bases between them. The CDR3 has 12 residues. In germline, CDR1 is GTSNPN, CDR2 SVGIG (reference sequence). CDR3 DNA: TGTGCCTGGCGACAGGAAAATCAGCCCCAGCATTTT. Its translation is CAWRQENQPQHF.

This clone was found once. This chain connects TRBV24-1 to TRBJ2-1, with 10 bases fitting TRBD2. The germline CDR1 and CDR2 sequences are KGHDR and SFDVKD. There are 18 residues in the CDR3. V gave up 2 bases and J gave up 1 base; unmatched junction bases: 7. The CDR3 sequence is CATSDSSGAGGSYNEQFF. The CDR3 nucleotides are TGTGCCACCAGTGATTCCTCCGGAGCGGGAGGGTCCTACAATGAGCAGTTCTTC.

The chain links TRBV3-1 (or the pseudogene TRBV3-2) to TRBJ2-1; TRBD2 matches at 7 bases. The germline V gene has CDR1 LGHDT and CDR2 YNNKEL (reference sequence). With 0 bases clipped from V and 8 bases from J, the junction kept 10 bases outside the gene matches. CDR3 length equals 16 residues. This chain's CDR3 is CASSQERAGPWYEQFF. The CDR3 bases are TGTGCCAGCAGCCAAGAAAGAGCGGGGCCTTGGTATGAGCAGTTCTTC.